The 29 T cell receptor beta chains given below trace back to one sample, sequenced in a study of blood T cells in healthy people across ages. It was with a sample-barcoded 5' primer and a J-beta primer mix that a second PCR of about 6 to 12 cycles was run. TCRdb ran MiXCR on the 5' RACE reads and lists one entry per CDR3 protein. The table includes some 760,000 distinct CDR3 sequences, 20% to 25% detected once. In addition, the sample was reused for a study of T cells of mothers and their children.

What was sequenced was blood. The receptors were sampled from a boy aged 5-17 years in good health.

This clonotype was observed a handful of times. The chain has TRBV4-3 and TRBJ2-7; 10 bases map to TRBD2. J gave up 3 bases and V 4 bases, and 6 bases lay outside the gene matches. From germline, CDR1 is LGHNA and CDR2 YSLEER. The CDR3 extends over 15 amino acids. This chain's CDR3 is CASSPWSSGGYEQYF. CDR3 bases: TGCGCCAGCAGCCCCTGGTCTAGCGGGGGCTACGAGCAGTACTTC.

The chain uses TRBV12-3 or TRBV12-4 and TRBJ2-1; TRBD2 agrees at 16 bases. J gave up 6 bases and V 4 bases, and 3 bases lay outside the gene matches. The CDR3 has 16 amino acids. CDR3: CASSSGTSGGANEQFF. CDR3 in DNA: TGTGCCAGCAGTTCCGGGACTAGCGGGGGGGCCAATGAGCAGTTCTTC.

This chain joins TRBV6-5 and TRBJ2-1, with 8 positions matching TRBD2. Germline V gene sequence: CDR1 MNHEY, CDR2 SVGAGI. V lost 0 bases to trimming and J lost 8 bases; unmatched junction nucleotides: 9. The CDR3 consists of 16 residues. CDR3 amino acids: CASSYSQAGDRHEQFF. The CDR3 region has the DNA TGTGCCAGCAGTTACTCTCAAGCGGGAGACCGACATGAGCAGTTCTTC.

This clonotype came up a few times. The chain uses TRBV5-5 and TRBJ2-7; D not certain. Germline CDR1 is SGHKS and CDR2 is YYEKEE (reference sequence). V was shortened by 3 bases and J by 2 bases, with 15 bases between the two germline ends. CDR3 size: 15 residues. The CDR3 reads CASSSLPGPTYEQYF. The CDR3 DNA is TGTGCCAGCAGCTCATTACCGGGCCCCACCTACGAGCAGTACTTC.

On this clonotype: Germline is not matched at one junction end, which may reflect a read error. This chain connects TRBV19 to TRBJ2-7; tentatively, D is TRBD1 or TRBD2 (6 bases each). The CDR3 is 14 residues long. Germline lookup yields CDR1 LNHDA and CDR2 SQIVND (reference sequence). As DNA, the CDR3 is TGTGCCAGTAGGAAGGGGGACTCACCATACGGGCAGTACTTC. Protein sequence: CASRKGDSPYGQYF.

The chain has TRBV27 and TRBJ1-1, with TRBD1 as a possible D gene (5 bases). V dropped 5 bases and J dropped 10 bases, with 26 bases sitting between them. Per the germline V gene, CDR1 is MNHEY and CDR2 is SMNVEV (reference sequence). The CDR3 spans 16 residues. CDR3 DNA: TGTGCCAGCAGTCCCTCGTTCGGGGCCACAATACTAGGAGCTTTCTTT. Its translation: CASSPSFGATILGAFF.

This clonotype was detected only a few times. The rearrangement joins TRBV20-1 to TRBJ2-7; D is unclear. This CDR3 region has 12 residues. Per the germline V gene, CDR1 is DFQATT and CDR2 is SNEGSKA (reference sequence). Trimming pared 3 bases from V and 2 bases from J, leaving 8 bases between. CDR3 DNA sequence: TGCAGTGCTAGGGGCAGAACCTACGAGCAGTACTTC. Translation gives CSARGRTYEQYF.

A few counts support this clonotype. The chain links TRBV7-3 to TRBJ1-6; no reliable D call. Trimming pared 5 bases from V and 9 bases from J, leaving 14 bases between. Germline loops: CDR1 SGHTA, CDR2 FQGTGA. The CDR3 is 14 residues long. The CDR3 region is CASSAAGEGSPLHF. In nucleotides, the CDR3 is TGTGCCAGCAGCGCCGCTGGGGAGGGTTCACCCCTCCACTTT.

This clonotype showed up just a few times. The chain employs TRBV28 and TRBJ2-3, with D maybe TRBD1 (7 bases). The CDR3 has 14 residues. CDR1 and CDR2 (germline): MDHEN, SYDVKM. Between the trimmed V and J ends, which lost 4 bases and 4 bases, there was a span of 12 bases. CDR3: CASSSQGGSDTQYF. CDR3 in DNA: TGTGCCAGCAGTTCCCAGGGGGGTTCAGATACGCAGTATTTT.

V is TRBV5-1 and J is TRBJ2-2; perhaps TRBD2 as D (5 bases). V dropped 7 bases and J dropped 4 bases, with 11 bases sitting between them. The CDR3 runs 13 residues. CDR1 and CDR2 from the germline V gene are SGHRS and YFSETQ. The CDR3 protein is CASRQAGTGELFF. CDR3 coding DNA: TGCGCCAGCCGGCAGGCGGGCACCGGGGAGCTGTTTTTT.

The V gene is TRBV7-9, the J gene TRBJ1-2; no firm D call. Germline V lookup: CDR1 SEHNR, CDR2 FQNEAQ (reference sequence). The V end was cut by 3 bases, the J end by 5 bases, with 13 bases between. This CDR3 is built from 14 residues. CDR3 coding DNA: TGTGCCAGCAGCTTGGGCAACAGTTATTATGGCTACACCTTC. Translated: CASSLGNSYYGYTF. Filled out from reference TRBV7-9 and TRBJ1-2, the complete variable domain reads DTGVSQNPRHKITKRGQNVTFRCDPISEHNRLYWYRQTLGQGPEFLTYFQNEAQLEKSRLLSDRFSAERPKGSFSTLEIQRTEQGDSAMYLCASSLGNSYYGYTFGSGTRLTVV.

In this sample, this clonotype turned up a few times. The V and J genes are TRBV20-1 and TRBJ2-5; D may be TRBD1 (5 bases). V lost 6 bases, J lost 5 bases, and 19 bases lay in between. CDR3 length: 14 residues. Germline CDR1 and CDR2: DFQATT and SNEGSKA (reference sequence). The CDR3 loop reads CSATPRAGFETQYF. The DNA of the CDR3 is TGCAGTGCCACCCCCAGGGCTGGCTTTGAGACCCAGTACTTC.

This clonotype was seen more than once but under ten times. The V and J genes are TRBV13 and TRBJ1-1; D is ambiguous. Between the trimmed V and J ends, which lost 6 bases and 0 bases, there was a span of 11 bases. In germline, CDR1 is PRHDT, CDR2 FYEKMQ (reference sequence). This CDR3 comprises 14 residues. The CDR3 bases are TGTGCCAGCAGTAACGGCAAGATGAACACTGAAGCTTTCTTT. It translates to CASSNGKMNTEAFF.

Notes on this clonotype: A read error is likely, as this CDR3 ends without the conserved phenylalanine or tryptophan. The chain recombines TRBV12-3 or TRBV12-4 with TRBJ2-7, with D perhaps TRBD1 (6 bases). V was shortened by 6 bases and J by 2 bases, with 17 bases between the two germline ends. CDR3 length: 15 amino acids. CDR3 in amino acids: CASSRSDSTTYEQYL. For the CDR3, the DNA is TGTGCCAGCAGCCGCTCGGACAGCACCACCTACGAGCAGTACCTC.

The chain is built from TRBV28 and TRBJ2-5; 8 positions match TRBD1. The CDR3 has 16 amino acids. Per germline, CDR1 MDHEN and CDR2 SYDVKM. The ends lost 5 bases at V and 4 bases at J; junction bases unmatched: 12. Written as DNA, the CDR3 is TGTGCCAGCAGTCCCAATGCTGGGCAGGGGGCAGAGACCCAGTACTTC. Translated, it gives CASSPNAGQGAETQYF.

In this sample, this clonotype turned up a few times. The V and J genes are TRBV12-3 or TRBV12-4 and TRBJ1-1, with a tentative D call TRBD1 (5 bases). The CDR3 totals 12 residues. Trimming shortened V by 2 bases and J by 11 bases, and 12 bases separated the two germline ends. The CDR3 DNA is TGTGCCAGCAGTTTAACCAGGGTGGAGGCTTTCTTT. Translated: CASSLTRVEAFF.

The sample holds a few counts of this clonotype. This chain connects TRBV28 to TRBJ2-7; D remains ambiguous. CDR1 is MDHEN, CDR2 SYDVKM, per germline. Deletions cut 6 bases from V and 4 bases from J, with 10 bases between. The CDR3 extends over 12 amino acids. As DNA, the CDR3 is TGTGCCAGCAGCCCTGACGCGTACGAGCAGTACTTC. Amino acid sequence: CASSPDAYEQYF.

The chain uses TRBV7-9 and TRBJ2-3; D remains unclear. V was clipped by 1 base and J by 1 base, with 9 bases between them. Germline-derived CDR1 and CDR2 are SEHNR and FQNEAQ (reference sequence). There are 15 residues in the CDR3. CDR3 DNA sequence: TGTGCCAGCAGCTTAGTCGGAGACGGCACAGATACGCAGTATTTT. This translates into CASSLVGDGTDTQYF. The whole variable domain, remainder taken from reference TRBV7-9 and TRBJ2-3, is DTGVSQNPRHKITKRGQNVTFRCDPISEHNRLYWYRQTLGQGPEFLTYFQNEAQLEKSRLLSDRFSAERPKGSFSTLEIQRTEQGDSAMYLCASSLVGDGTDTQYFGPGTRLTVL.

This clonotype came up a few times. The V call is TRBV29-1, the J call TRBJ2-3; 8 nucleotides align to TRBD2. Germline CDR1 is SQVTM and CDR2 is ANQGSEA. Trimming at V came to 7 bases and at J to 0 bases, leaving 9 bases not matched to a gene. The CDR3 totals 15 residues. This chain's CDR3 is CSASSSGGSTDTQYF. The CDR3 bases are TGCAGCGCTTCGTCCAGCGGGGGTAGCACAGATACGCAGTATTTT.

This clonotype has only one observation. The chain carries TRBV20-1 and TRBJ2-1, with 13 bases that match TRBD2. Trimming cost V 5 bases and J 6 bases; bases outside gene matches: 4. This CDR3 has 14 amino acids. CDR1 DFQATT and CDR2 SNEGSKA come from the germline V gene (reference sequence). The chain's CDR3 is CSADRLAGGNEQFF. The CDR3 bases are TGCAGTGCTGACCGACTAGCGGGAGGCAATGAGCAGTTCTTC.

This clonotype was seen a few times. This sequence joins TRBV7-6 and TRBJ2-5; 7 bases match TRBD1. Germline assignment: CDR1 SGHVS and CDR2 FNYEAQ. After removal of 8 bases from V and 5 bases from J, the junction contained 17 bases not matched to a gene. CDR3 length: 16 amino acids. The DNA for the CDR3 is TGTGCCAGCGTCCCGGACAGGCTCTCAGGTCTTGAGACCCAGTACTTC. Translation: CASVPDRLSGLETQYF.

The chain uses TRBV7-8 and TRBJ2-2; D is ambiguous. The germline V and J ends were trimmed by 7 bases and 6 bases, with 12 bases remaining between them. This CDR3 has 13 amino acids. The germline V gene encodes CDR1 SGHVS and CDR2 FQNEAQ. CDR3 in amino acids: CASTYRSPGELFF. The CDR3 DNA reads TGTGCCAGCACCTATAGGTCGCCCGGGGAGCTGTTTTTT.

This clonotype was recorded a few times. The junction and the germline gene differ at one end; a read error may be behind it. The chain employs TRBV4-2 and TRBJ2-1, with D unresolved. This CDR3 spans 15 amino acids. The germline V gene has CDR1 LGHNA and CDR2 YNFKEQ. The CDR3 DNA reads as TGTGCCGGCAGCCCATCCGCTGACGATCTAAATGAGCAGTTCTTC. It yields the protein CAGSPSADDLNEQFF.

The V and J genes are TRBV29-1 and TRBJ2-7; 11 bases map to TRBD2. The CDR3 spans 18 residues. Unmatched junction bases numbered 13, after V lost 1 base and J lost 2 bases. In germline, CDR1 is SQVTM, CDR2 ANQGSEA. The CDR3 spells CSVEVPGLAVLLTYEQYF. The CDR3, as DNA: TGCAGCGTTGAAGTCCCGGGACTAGCGGTGTTATTAACCTACGAGCAGTACTTC.

The V call is TRBV29-1, the J call TRBJ2-5; D not resolved. Trimming stripped 4 bases from V and 5 bases from J, with 26 bases between. Per germline, CDR1 SQVTM and CDR2 ANQGSEA. This CDR3 comprises 17 residues. CDR3 coding DNA: TGCAGCGTTGCAGGTCGTCTCGGCGGCGTTGATATGGAGACCCAGTACTTC. Residues: CSVAGRLGGVDMETQYF.

The table lists this clonotype with a few counts. The rearrangement links TRBV27 to TRBJ2-5, with 8 bases aligning to TRBD2. The germline CDR1 and CDR2 sequences are MNHEY and SMNVEV (reference sequence). The CDR3 length is 17 residues. V trimming: 1 base; J trimming: 4 bases; junction bases outside the gene matches: 11. The CDR3 sequence is CASSLLSKAGVGETQYF. Written as DNA, the CDR3 is TGTGCCAGCAGTTTATTGTCCAAAGCGGGGGTGGGAGAGACCCAGTACTTC.

The chain links TRBV7-2 to TRBJ1-2, with no clear D. Germline V gene sequence: CDR1 SGHTA, CDR2 FQGNSA. This CDR3 has 13 amino acids. V was clipped by 5 bases and J by 4 bases, with 11 bases between them. The CDR3 sequence is CASSGPGLYGYTF. The CDR3, as DNA: TGTGCCAGCAGCGGACCTGGCCTCTATGGCTACACCTTC.

This clonotype was seen only once. The chain joins TRBV7-3 to TRBJ1-2; D remains unclear. The CDR3 runs 20 residues. V lost 0 bases and J lost 3, with 26 bases in between. CDR1 and CDR2 from the germline V gene are SGHTA and FQGTGA. CDR3 nucleotide sequence: TGTGCCAGCAGCTTAACCATCGAAGGTCCCGAACCAGACGGTGACTATGGCTACACCTTC. As protein: CASSLTIEGPEPDGDYGYTF.

This clonotype was counted only a few times. The V call is TRBV6-1, the J call TRBJ1-3; D is uncertain. Germline V gives CDR1 MNHNS, CDR2 SASEGT. The CDR3 has 15 amino acids. Trimming stripped 6 bases from V and 4 bases from J, with 16 bases between. Here the CDR3 reads CASRIRQDGGNTIYF. In DNA form, the CDR3 reads TGTGCCAGCAGAATCAGGCAGGACGGAGGAAACACCATATATTTT.